This T cell receptor beta chain was identified during a study of T-cell reconstitution after alpha-beta-depleted transplantation in children. Preparation of the TCRbeta library used unique molecular identifiers. TCRdb redid the calling of the PCR reads with MiXCR, one entry per CDR3 protein. The sample includes around 300,000 distinct CDR3 sequences, around a tenth of them seen just once. Trimming cost V 8 bases and J 4 bases, with 23 bases left between them. Germline V lookup: CDR1 DFQATT, CDR2 SNEGSKA (reference sequence). This CDR3 is built from 15 residues. Note on this clonotype: Its antigen remains unidentified. A much larger clone lies a single base off, so this may be a read error.

Findings and caveats of the study: Several hundred expanded graft clones reportedly were the source of alpha-beta T cells about two months after transplant. In some patients, recipient T cells and intrathymic progenitors surviving conditioning explained high day-60 diversity. Counts and diversity of T cells one year after transplant came mostly from newly produced T cells.

The sample here was peripheral blood, taken 180 days after TCRalphabeta/CD19-depleted stem cell transplant. This sequence was found in a male patient between 2 and 15 years old who had a stem cell transplant for chronic granulomatous disease, so the T cells may come from the graft donor. V and J are TRBV20-1 and TRBJ1-2; no clear D. The CDR3 protein is CSSQVPGEVGYGYTF. The CDR3 DNA follows: TGCAGTTCCCAAGTTCCCGGGGAAGTCGGCTATGGCTACACCTTC.